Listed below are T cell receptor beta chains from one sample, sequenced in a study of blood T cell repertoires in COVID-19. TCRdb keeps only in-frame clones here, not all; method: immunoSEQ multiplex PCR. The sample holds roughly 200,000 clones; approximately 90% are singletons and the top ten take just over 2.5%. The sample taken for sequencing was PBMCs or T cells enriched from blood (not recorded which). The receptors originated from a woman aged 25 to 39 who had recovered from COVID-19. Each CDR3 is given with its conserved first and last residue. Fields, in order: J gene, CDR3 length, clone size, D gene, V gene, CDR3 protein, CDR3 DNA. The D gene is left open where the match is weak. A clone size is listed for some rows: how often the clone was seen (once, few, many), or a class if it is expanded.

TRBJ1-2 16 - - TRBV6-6 CASSARQSWGNYGYTF TGTGCCAGCAGTGCCCGACAGTCATGGGGTAACTATGGCTACACCTTC
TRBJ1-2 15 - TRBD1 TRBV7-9 CASSIGDREDYGYTF TGTGCCAGCAGCATCGGAGACAGGGAGGACTATGGCTACACCTTC
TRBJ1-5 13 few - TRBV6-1 CASSEMEVQPQHF TGTGCCAGCAGTGAAATGGAGGTTCAGCCCCAGCATTTT
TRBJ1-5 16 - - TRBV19 CASTITGGRSNQPQHF TGTGCCAGTACCATTACTGGGGGCCGTAGCAATCAGCCCCAGCATTTT
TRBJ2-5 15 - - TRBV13 CASSLAPTLAGTQYF TGTGCCAGCAGCTTAGCTCCCACCCTGGCAGGGACCCAGTACTTC
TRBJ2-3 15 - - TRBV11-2 CASNTRTAITDTQYF TGTGCCAGCAACACTCGGACAGCCATCACAGATACGCAGTATTTT
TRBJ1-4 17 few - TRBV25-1 CASNRQVPKGTNEKLFF TGTGCCAGCAATAGACAGGTACCTAAAGGAACTAATGAAAAACTGTTTTTT
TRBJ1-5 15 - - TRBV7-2 CASSLVSREVQPQHF TGTGCCAGCAGCTTAGTTTCCAGGGAAGTACAGCCCCAGCATTTT
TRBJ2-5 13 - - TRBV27 CASSLQGMETQYF TGTGCCAGCAGTTTACAGGGAATGGAGACCCAGTACTTC
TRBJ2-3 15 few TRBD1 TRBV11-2 CASSLAETGEDTQYF TGTGCCAGCAGCTTAGCGGAGACAGGGGAAGATACGCAGTATTTT
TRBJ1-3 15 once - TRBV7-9 CASSLASGGGNTIYF TGTGCCAGCAGCTTAGCATCCGGGGGTGGAAACACCATATATTTT
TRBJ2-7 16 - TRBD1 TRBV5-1 CASSLSPGQGTYEQYF TGCGCCAGCAGCTTGTCCCCGGGACAGGGGACCTACGAGCAGTACTTC
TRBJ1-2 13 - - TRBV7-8 CASSPQGLDGYTF TGTGCCAGCAGCCCGCAGGGGCTGGATGGCTACACCTTC
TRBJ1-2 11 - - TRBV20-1 CSARRDYGYTF TGCAGTGCTAGACGGGACTATGGCTACACCTTC
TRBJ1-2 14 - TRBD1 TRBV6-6 CASSYETGNYGYTF TGTGCCAGCAGTTACGAGACAGGGAACTATGGCTACACCTTC
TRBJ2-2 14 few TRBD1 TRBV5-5 CASRTGPNTGELFF TGTGCCAGCCGGACAGGTCCGAACACCGGGGAGCTGTTTTTT
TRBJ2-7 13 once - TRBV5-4 CASSLVDSYEQYF TGTGCCAGCAGCTTGGTAGATTCCTACGAGCAGTACTTC
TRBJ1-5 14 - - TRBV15 CATSRGHINQPQHF TGTGCCACCAGCAGAGGACACATTAATCAGCCCCAGCATTTT
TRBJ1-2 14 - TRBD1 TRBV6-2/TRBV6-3 CASSYAPGGYGYTF TGTGCCAGCAGTTATGCCCCAGGGGGCTATGGCTACACCTTC
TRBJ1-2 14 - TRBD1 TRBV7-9 CASSTGGGAYGYTF TGTGCCAGCAGCACAGGAGGGGGCGCCTATGGCTACACCTTC
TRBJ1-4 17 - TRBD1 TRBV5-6 CASSRGLFGTGAEKLFF TGTGCCAGCAGCCGGGGATTATTCGGGACAGGGGCTGAAAAACTGTTTTTT
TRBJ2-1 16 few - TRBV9 CASSATPEDYYNEQFF TGTGCCAGCAGCGCCACCCCCGAGGATTACTACAATGAGCAGTTCTTC
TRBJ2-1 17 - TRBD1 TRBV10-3 CAISDSTRGRGGNEQFF TGTGCCATCAGTGACTCGACCAGGGGGCGAGGAGGCAATGAGCAGTTCTTC
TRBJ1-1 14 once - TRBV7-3 CASSLRASYTEAFF TGTGCCAGCAGCTTAAGGGCGTCCTACACTGAAGCTTTCTTT
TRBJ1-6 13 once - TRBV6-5 CASSTGVNSPLHF TGTGCCAGCAGTACAGGCGTAAATTCACCCCTCCACTTT
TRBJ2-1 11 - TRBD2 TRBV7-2 CASRGGSEQFF TGTGCCAGCAGGGGGGGGAGCGAGCAGTTCTTC
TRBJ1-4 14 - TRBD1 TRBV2 CASTLTGGGEKLFF TGTGCCAGCACTCTGACAGGGGGCGGTGAAAAACTGTTTTTT
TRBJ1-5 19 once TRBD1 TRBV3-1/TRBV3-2 CASSQEKDRICQRVQPQHF TGTGCCAGCAGCCAAGAAAAGGACAGGATCTGTCAGCGAGTTCAGCCCCAGCATTTT
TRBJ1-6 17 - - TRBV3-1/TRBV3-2 CASSQDTVSSYNSPLHF TGTGCCAGCAGCCAAGATACCGTCAGCTCCTATAATTCACCCCTCCACTTT
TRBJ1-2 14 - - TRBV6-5 CAGIKGRGNYGYTF TGTGCCGGCATCAAGGGCAGGGGTAACTATGGCTACACCTTC
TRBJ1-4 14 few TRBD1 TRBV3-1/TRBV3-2 CASSRGQGSEKLFF TGTGCCAGCAGCCGCGGACAGGGTAGTGAAAAACTGTTTTTT
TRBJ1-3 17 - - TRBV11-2 CASSLIRGSTSGNTIYF TGTGCCAGCAGCTTAATACGGGGTTCAACCTCTGGAAACACCATATATTTT
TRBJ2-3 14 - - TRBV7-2 CASSPDRIADTQYF TGTGCCAGCAGCCCCGACAGGATTGCGGATACGCAGTATTTT
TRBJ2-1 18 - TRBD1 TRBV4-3 CASSQGPGTGAVYNEQFF TGCGCCAGCAGCCAAGGCCCCGGGACAGGAGCTGTGTACAATGAGCAGTTCTTC
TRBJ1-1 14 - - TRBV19 CASSIDLQHTEAFF TGTGCCAGTAGTATTGACCTACAGCACACTGAAGCTTTCTTT
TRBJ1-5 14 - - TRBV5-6 CASSLSGSGQPQHF TGTGCCAGCAGCTTGTCGGGGAGTGGTCAGCCCCAGCATTTT
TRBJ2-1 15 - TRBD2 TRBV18 CASSPPGLAVNEQFF TGTGCCAGCTCACCACCGGGACTAGCGGTAAATGAGCAGTTCTTC
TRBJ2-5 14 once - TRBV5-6 CASSLRAGQETQYF TGTGCCAGCAGCTTGAGGGCGGGGCAAGAGACCCAGTACTTC
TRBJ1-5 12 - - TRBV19 CASSIGGQPQHF TGTGCCAGTAGTATAGGAGGTCAGCCCCAGCATTTT
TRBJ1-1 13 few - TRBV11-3 CASSHARCTEAFF TGTGCCAGCAGCCACGCGCGGTGCACTGAAGCTTTCTTT
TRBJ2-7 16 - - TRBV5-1 CASSLTGTSRSYEQYF TGCGCCAGCAGCTTAACCGGGACTTCACGCTCCTACGAGCAGTACTTC
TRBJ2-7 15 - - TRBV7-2 CASSLAGGRAYEQYF TGTGCCAGCAGCTTAGCTGGGGGCAGGGCCTACGAGCAGTACTTC
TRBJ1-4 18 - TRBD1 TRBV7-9 CASSSWPGGAWGNQKLFF TGTGCCAGCAGCTCATGGCCAGGGGGCGCATGGGGGAATCAAAAACTGTTTTTT
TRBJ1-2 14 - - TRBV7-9 CASSPGGADYGYTF TGTGCCAGCAGCCCAGGCGGGGCAGACTATGGCTACACCTTC
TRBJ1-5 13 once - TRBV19 CASNGGGNQPQHF TGTGCCAGTAACGGGGGTGGCAATCAGCCCCAGCATTTT
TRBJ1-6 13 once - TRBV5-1 CASSLDPTDTLHF TGCGCCAGCAGCTTGGACCCCACGGACACCCTCCACTTT
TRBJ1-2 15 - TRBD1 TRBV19 CASSIRTGTSYGYTF TGTGCCAGTAGTATCCGGACAGGAACGAGCTATGGCTACACCTTC
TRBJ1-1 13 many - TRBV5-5 CASSWGLEGEAFF TGTGCCAGCAGCTGGGGGCTAGAGGGTGAAGCTTTCTTT
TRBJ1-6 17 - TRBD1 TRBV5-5 CASSLDATGAFNSPLHF TGTGCCAGCAGCTTGGATGCGACAGGGGCTTTTAATTCACCCCTCCACTTT
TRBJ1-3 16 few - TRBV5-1 CASSLGWADSGNTIYF TGCGCCAGCAGCTTGGGGTGGGCCGATTCTGGAAACACCATATATTTT
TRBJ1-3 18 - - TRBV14 CASSQDFSAVLSGNTIYF TGTGCCAGCAGCCAAGATTTTAGCGCAGTACTCTCTGGAAACACCATATATTTT